The sample holds many counts of the clone carrying this T cell receptor beta chain. As yet, its antigen is unknown. The data are from a study of CD8 T cells in ankylosing spondylitis. Study results and limitations: Reactive arthritis synovial fluid and blood were previously reported to contain some motif variants. CD8+ by phenotype, disease-linked clones were relatively rare in peripheral blood. Ankylosing spondylitis blood appeared to be characterized by a TCR beta motif of roughly eight highly homologous variants. There was reportedly significant enrichment of clones that were disease-linked in matched ankylosing spondylitis synovial fluid.

5'-RACE, quantitative and with molecular barcodes, yielded the TCR beta libraries. MiXCR, run by TCRdb on the 5' RACE reads, gives a single entry per CDR3 protein. The sample lists 650,000 to 800,000 distinct CDR3 sequences, 15% to 20% occurring once. V was shortened by 4 bases and J by 8 bases, with 11 bases between the two germline ends. This CDR3 contains 12 residues. From germline, CDR1 is LGHNA and CDR2 YSLEER. This TCR derives from a male donor with ankylosing spondylitis. This rearrangement joins TRBV4-3 to TRBJ1-2; no definite D call. Sequencing used blood, either unsorted or a sorted T cell fraction (not recorded which). The CDR3 spells CASSPGPLGYTF. CDR3 DNA: TGCGCCAGCAGCCCAGGTCCCTTAGGCTACACCTTC.